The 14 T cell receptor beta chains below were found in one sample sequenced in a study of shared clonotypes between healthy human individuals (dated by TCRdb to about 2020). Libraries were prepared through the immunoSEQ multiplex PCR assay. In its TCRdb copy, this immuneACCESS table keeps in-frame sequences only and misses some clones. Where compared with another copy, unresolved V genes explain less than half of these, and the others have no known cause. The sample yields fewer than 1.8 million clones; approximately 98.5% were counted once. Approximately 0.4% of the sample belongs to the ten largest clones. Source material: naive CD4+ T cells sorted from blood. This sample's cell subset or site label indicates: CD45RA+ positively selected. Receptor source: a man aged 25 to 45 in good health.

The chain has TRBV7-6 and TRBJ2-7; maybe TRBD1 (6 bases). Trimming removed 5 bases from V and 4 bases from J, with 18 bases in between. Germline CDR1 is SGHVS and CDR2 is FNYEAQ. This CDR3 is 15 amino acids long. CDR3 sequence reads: CASSPHPRGRYEQYF. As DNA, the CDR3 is TGTGCCAGCAGCCCTCACCCCAGGGGACGGTACGAGCAGTACTTC.

Here the CDR3 DNA reads TGTGCCATTGGGGGGGCCAGGGGGTTTTCTGTGTTGCAGTACTTC. Its translation: CAIGGARGFSVLQYF. The V call is TRBV28, the J call TRBJ2-7, with D perhaps given as TRBD1 or TRBD2 (7 bases each). Trimming left V 10 bases short and J 9 bases short, with 28 bases between. This CDR3 has 15 residues. Germline loops: CDR1 MDHEN, CDR2 SYDVKM.

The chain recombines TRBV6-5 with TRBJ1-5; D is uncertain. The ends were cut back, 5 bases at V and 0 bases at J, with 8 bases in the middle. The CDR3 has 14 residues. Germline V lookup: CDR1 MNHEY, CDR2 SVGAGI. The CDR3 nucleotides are TGTGCCAGCAGTAGGCTAGTTAGCAATCAGCCCCAGCATTTT. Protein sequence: CASSRLVSNQPQHF.

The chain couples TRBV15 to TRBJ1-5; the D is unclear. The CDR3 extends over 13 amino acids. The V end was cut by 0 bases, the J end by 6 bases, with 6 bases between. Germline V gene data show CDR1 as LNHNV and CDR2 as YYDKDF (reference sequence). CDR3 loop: CATSRDGLQPQHF. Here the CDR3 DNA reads TGTGCCACCAGCAGAGACGGTCTTCAGCCCCAGCATTTT.

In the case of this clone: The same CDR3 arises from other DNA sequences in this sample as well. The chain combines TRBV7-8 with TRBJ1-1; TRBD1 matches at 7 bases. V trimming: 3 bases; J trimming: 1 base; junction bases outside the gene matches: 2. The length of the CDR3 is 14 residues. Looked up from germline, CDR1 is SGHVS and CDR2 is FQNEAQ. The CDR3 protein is CASSLGTANTEAFF. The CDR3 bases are TGTGCCAGCAGCTTGGGGACAGCGAACACTGAAGCTTTCTTT.

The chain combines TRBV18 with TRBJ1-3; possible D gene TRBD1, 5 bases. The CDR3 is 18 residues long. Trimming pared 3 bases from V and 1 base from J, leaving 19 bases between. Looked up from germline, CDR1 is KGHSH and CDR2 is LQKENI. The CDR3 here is CASSPLAQDRMSGNTIYF. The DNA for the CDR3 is TGTGCCAGCTCACCCTTGGCCCAAGACAGAATGTCTGGAAACACCATATATTTT.

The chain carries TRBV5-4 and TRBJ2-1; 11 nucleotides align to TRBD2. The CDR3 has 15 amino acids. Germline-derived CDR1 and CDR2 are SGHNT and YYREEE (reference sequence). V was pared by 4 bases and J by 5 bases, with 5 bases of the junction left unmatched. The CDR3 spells CASSTGTSGHNEQFF. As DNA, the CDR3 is TGTGCCAGCAGCACAGGGACTAGCGGTCACAATGAGCAGTTCTTC.

In nucleotides, the CDR3 is TGTGCCAGCAGCTCAAAGACTAGTTCCCATGAGCAGTTCTTC. This sequence encodes CASSSKTSSHEQFF. V is TRBV5-4 and J is TRBJ2-1; weak D call: TRBD2 (6 bases). This CDR3 has 14 amino acids. The ends were cut back, 3 bases at V and 8 bases at J, with 15 bases in the middle. Looked up from germline, CDR1 is SGHNT and CDR2 is YYREEE (reference sequence).

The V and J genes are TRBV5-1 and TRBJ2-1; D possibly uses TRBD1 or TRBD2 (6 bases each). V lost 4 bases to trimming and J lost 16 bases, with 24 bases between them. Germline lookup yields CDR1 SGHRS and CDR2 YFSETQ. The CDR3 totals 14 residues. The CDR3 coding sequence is TGCGCCAGCAGCCCGGGGACTCTTCAAGGGGGTGAATTCTTC. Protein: CASSPGTLQGGEFF.

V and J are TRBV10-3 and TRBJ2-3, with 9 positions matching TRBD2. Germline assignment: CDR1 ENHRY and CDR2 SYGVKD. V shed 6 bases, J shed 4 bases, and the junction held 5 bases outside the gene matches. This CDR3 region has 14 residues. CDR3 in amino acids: CAISPGLAPDTQYF. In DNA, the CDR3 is TGTGCCATCAGCCCGGGACTAGCACCAGATACGCAGTATTTT.

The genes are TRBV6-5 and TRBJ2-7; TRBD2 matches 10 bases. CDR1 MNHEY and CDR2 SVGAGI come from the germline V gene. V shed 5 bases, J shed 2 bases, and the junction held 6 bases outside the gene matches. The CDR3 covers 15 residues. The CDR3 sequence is CASSASGRRTYEQYF. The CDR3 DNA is TGTGCCAGCAGTGCTAGCGGGAGAAGGACCTACGAGCAGTACTTC.

The CDR3 reads CASSLGTGSYEQYF. CDR3 DNA sequence: TGTGCCAGCAGCTTAGGGACAGGATCCTACGAGCAGTACTTC. This chain joins TRBV7-2 and TRBJ2-7; 7 nucleotides match TRBD1. V was clipped by 1 base and J by 1 base; unmatched bases: 1. Germline CDR1 and CDR2: SGHTA and FQGNSA. There are 14 residues in the CDR3.

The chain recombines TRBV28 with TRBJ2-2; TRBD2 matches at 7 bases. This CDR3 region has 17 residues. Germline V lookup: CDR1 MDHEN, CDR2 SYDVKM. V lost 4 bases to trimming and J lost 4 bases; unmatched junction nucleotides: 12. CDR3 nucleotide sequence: TGTGCCAGCAGTTCAATGACTAGCCCTTCCGGCACCGGGGAGCTGTTTTTT. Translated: CASSSMTSPSGTGELFF.

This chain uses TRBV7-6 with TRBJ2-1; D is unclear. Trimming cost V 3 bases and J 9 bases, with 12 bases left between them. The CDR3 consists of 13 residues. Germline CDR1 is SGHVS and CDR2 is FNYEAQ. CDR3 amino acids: CASSFPGPGEQFF. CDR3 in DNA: TGTGCCAGCAGCTTTCCGGGTCCGGGTGAGCAGTTCTTC.